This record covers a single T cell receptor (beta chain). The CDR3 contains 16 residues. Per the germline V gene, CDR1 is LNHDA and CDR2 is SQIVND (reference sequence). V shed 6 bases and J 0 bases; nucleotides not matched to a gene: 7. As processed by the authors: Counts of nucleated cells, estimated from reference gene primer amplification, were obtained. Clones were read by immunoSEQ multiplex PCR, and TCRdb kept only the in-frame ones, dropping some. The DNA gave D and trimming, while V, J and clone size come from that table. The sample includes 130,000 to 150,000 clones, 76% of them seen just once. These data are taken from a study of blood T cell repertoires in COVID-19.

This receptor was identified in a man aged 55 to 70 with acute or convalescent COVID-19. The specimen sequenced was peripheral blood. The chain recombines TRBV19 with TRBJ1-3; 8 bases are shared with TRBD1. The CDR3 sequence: CASRKTGTGSGNTIYF. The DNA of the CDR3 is TGTGCCAGTAGAAAAACCGGGACAGGCTCTGGAAACACCATATATTTT.